What follows are 25 T cell receptor beta chains derived from one specimen sequenced in a study of T cell repertoires in cytomegalovirus infection. TCRdb redid the calling of the reads with MiXCR, one entry per CDR3 protein. Of roughly 500,000 distinct CDR3 sequences listed, roughly 10% were seen once; the top ten hold roughly 10%. The sample consisted of PBMCs. The origin of the receptors is a human donor in good health (CMV status not recorded). Some clones in this sample may be carry-over from other donors' samples.

This clonotype occurred a few times. This chain links TRBV29-1 with TRBJ2-3; tentative D call: TRBD2 (5 bases). CDR3 size: 13 residues. V gave up 4 bases and J gave up 3 bases, with 11 bases separating them. Per the germline V gene, CDR1 is SQVTM and CDR2 is ANQGSEA. CDR3 in amino acids: CSVGTRATDTQYF. The CDR3 nucleotides are TGCAGCGTTGGAACGAGGGCGACAGATACGCAGTATTTT.

Ten or more counts support this clonotype. This rearrangement joins TRBV7-6 to TRBJ1-2, with 11 bases identical to TRBD1. CDR3 size: 15 residues. V shed 4 bases, J shed 6 bases, and the junction held 7 bases outside the gene matches. Germline V CDR1 and CDR2: SGHVS, FNYEAQ. The CDR3 region is CASSSYRDRGNGYTF. The CDR3 bases are TGTGCCAGCAGCTCGTACCGGGACAGGGGGAATGGCTACACCTTC.

This clonotype was counted at least ten times. The V and J genes are TRBV12-3 or TRBV12-4 and TRBJ1-2, with D unresolved. CDR3 length equals 13 residues. The V and J ends lost 2 bases and 6 bases respectively, with 10 bases between them. CDR3 loop: CASSLTVYDGYTF. Here the CDR3 DNA reads TGTGCCAGCAGTTTAACGGTTTATGATGGCTACACCTTC.

This clonotype appeared many times. V usage is TRBV6-1 and J usage is TRBJ2-1, with 8 bases aligning to TRBD1. Germline lookup yields CDR1 MNHNS and CDR2 SASEGT. With V trimmed by 6 bases and J by 0 bases, 10 bases remained unmatched. This CDR3 has 17 residues. The DNA for the CDR3 is TGTGCCAGCAGAGAGGGCCGGGGACAGGTCTCCTACAATGAGCAGTTCTTC. Residues: CASREGRGQVSYNEQFF.

V and J are TRBV7-3 and TRBJ2-1; possible D gene TRBD1, 5 bases. Germline values: CDR1 SGHTA, CDR2 FQGTGA. The CDR3 contains 16 residues. Between the trimmed V and J ends, which lost 1 base and 6 bases, there was a span of 16 bases. The chain's CDR3 is CASSLNGAGISNEQFF. CDR3 nucleotide sequence: TGTGCCAGCAGCTTAAACGGCGCAGGGATTAGCAATGAGCAGTTCTTC.

The genes are TRBV29-1 and TRBJ1-1, with D unresolved. The CDR3 loop spans 12 amino acids. Trimming pared 4 bases from V and 1 base from J, leaving 7 bases between. Looked up from germline, CDR1 is SQVTM and CDR2 is ANQGSEA. The CDR3 region is CSVAPSNTEAFF. The CDR3, as DNA: TGCAGCGTTGCACCATCGAACACTGAAGCTTTCTTT.

This clonotype was seen a few times. The chain links TRBV6-1 to TRBJ1-6; 9 nucleotides agree with TRBD1. This CDR3 spans 14 amino acids. CDR1 and CDR2 from the germline V gene are MNHNS and SASEGT. Losses at the gene ends were 5 bases for V and 10 bases for J; bases not matched to a gene: 6. CDR3 region: CASSRTGVGSPLHF. For the CDR3, the DNA is TGTGCCAGCAGTAGGACAGGGGTAGGCTCACCCCTCCACTTT.

This clonotype showed up just a few times. This rearrangement joins TRBV5-6 to TRBJ2-2; D gene ambiguous. Germline lookup yields CDR1 SGHDT and CDR2 YYEEEE. CDR3 length: 15 amino acids. The V and J ends lost 4 bases and 4 bases respectively, with 14 bases between them. CDR3 residues: CASSLEWASTGELFF. CDR3 bases: TGTGCCAGCAGCCTGGAGTGGGCGAGCACCGGGGAGCTGTTTTTT.

The rearrangement links TRBV24-1 to TRBJ1-2, with TRBD1 identical over 7 bases. Germline V lookup: CDR1 KGHDR, CDR2 SFDVKD. V was clipped by 5 bases and J by 5 bases; unmatched bases: 4. CDR3 length: 13 residues. The CDR3, as DNA: TGTGCCACCAGTGGGGGACAGAGTTATGGCTACACCTTC. Translation gives CATSGGQSYGYTF.

This clonotype appeared many times. V and J are TRBV12-3 or TRBV12-4 and TRBJ1-1, with D possibly being TRBD1 (5 bases). Trimming took off 7 bases at V and 4 bases at J, with 13 bases between the two ends. The CDR3 length is 13 residues. For the CDR3, the DNA is TGTGCCAGCATCCCAGTGGGGGGCACTGAAGCTTTCTTT. Encoded protein: CASIPVGGTEAFF.

This chain links TRBV28 with TRBJ2-7; 7 positions match TRBD2. The J segment lost 0 bases and the V segment lost 10 bases, leaving 6 bases of the junction unmatched. CDR1 MDHEN and CDR2 SYDVKM come from the germline V gene. The CDR3 is 13 amino acids. CDR3 nucleotide sequence: TGTGCCACCCATAGCGGGTACTCCTACGAGCAGTACTTC. Its translation: CATHSGYSYEQYF.

The CDR3 reads CASSLDGCGKQETQYF. CDR3 DNA: TGCGCCAGCAGCTTGGATGGTTGCGGGAAACAAGAGACCCAGTACTTC. The V gene is TRBV5-1, the J gene TRBJ2-5; possible D gene TRBD2, 6 bases. Trimming pared 0 bases from V and 2 bases from J, leaving 14 bases between. The CDR3 has 16 residues. Germline CDR1 reads SGHRS; CDR2 reads YFSETQ.

This clonotype was counted at least ten times. The rearrangement joins TRBV7-3 to TRBJ2-2; tentative D call: TRBD2 (5 bases). With 3 bases removed from V and 6 bases from J, the gap between germline ends came to 5 bases. The CDR3 is 12 amino acids. Germline lookup yields CDR1 SGHTA and CDR2 FQGTGA. The DNA of the CDR3 is TGTGCCAGCAGCTTGGGAGCCGGGGAGCTGTTTTTT. As protein: CASSLGAGELFF.

This clonotype was detected many times. V gene TRBV7-2 combines with J gene TRBJ2-7; 9 bases fit TRBD1. V lost 11 bases, J lost 0 bases, and 8 bases stayed unmatched. The CDR3 is made up of 14 amino acids. The germline gives CDR1 SGHTA, CDR2 FQGNSA. As DNA, the CDR3 is TGTGCCGGATCCCGGGACAGGGCCTCCTACGAGCAGTACTTC. Translation gives CAGSRDRASYEQYF.

Concerning this clonotype: This may arise from a read error, as a much more abundant clone is one base away. The J gene is TRBJ2-4, the V gene TRBV12-3 or TRBV12-4; D uncertain. The CDR3 runs to 14 residues. V lost 4 bases and J lost 3, with 10 bases in between. This chain's CDR3 is CASSSMASKNIQYF. The DNA of the CDR3 is TGTGCCAGCAGTTCAATGGCGAGCAAAAACATTCAGTACTTC.

Note on this clonotype: Since a much larger clone is just one base distant, this may be a read error. This chain connects TRBV2 to TRBJ2-1; maybe TRBD2 (5 bases). The J call may be incorrect, as the DNA end agrees better with TRBJ2-7. Germline assignment: CDR1 SNHLY and CDR2 FYNNEI. This CDR3 comprises 13 residues. The CDR3 nucleotides are TGTGCCAGCACCTTGGACTCCTACAATGAGCAGTACTTC. As protein: CASTLDSYNEQYF.

In the case of this clonotype: A much larger clonotype is one base distant, so this may be a read error. The V call is TRBV7-3, the J call TRBJ1-4, with D possibly TRBD1 on 6 matching bases. The germline gives CDR1 SGHTA, CDR2 FQGTGA. This CDR3 has 14 residues. V lost 1 base and J 13 bases, leaving 16 bases between the germline ends. In DNA form, the CDR3 reads TGTGCCAGCAGCTTAAGTAGGGACAACGGGAGACTGTTTTTT. Its protein is CASSLSRDNGRLFF.

This clonotype showed up just a few times. The rearrangement joins TRBV5-1 to TRBJ2-7; D gene unclear. Trimming left V 0 bases short and J 0 bases short, with 10 bases between. Germline-derived CDR1 and CDR2 are SGHRS and YFSETQ. The CDR3 has 15 residues. The CDR3 reads CASSLATAGSYEQYF. The CDR3 bases are TGCGCCAGCAGCTTGGCTACGGCAGGCTCCTACGAGCAGTACTTC.

The sample holds a few counts of this clonotype. The chain combines TRBV9 with TRBJ1-2; the D gene is possibly TRBD1 (5 bases). The CDR3 runs 14 residues. The V and J ends lost 3 bases and 4 bases respectively, with 13 bases between them. The germline V gene has CDR1 SGDLS and CDR2 YYNGEE. The CDR3 nucleotides read TGTGCCAGCAGCGCCGGAGGGGATCCCTATGGCTACACCTTC. This codes for CASSAGGDPYGYTF.

Ten or more counts support this clonotype. The genes are TRBV6-1 and TRBJ2-5, with TRBD2 matching over 10 bases. The germline V gene encodes CDR1 MNHNS and CDR2 SASEGT. J gave up 5 bases and V 4 bases, and 10 bases lay outside the gene matches. The CDR3 runs 16 residues. The DNA for the CDR3 is TGTGCCAGCAGTGGCGGTAGCGGGAGGAATAAGGAGACCCAGTACTTC. Translated: CASSGGSGRNKETQYF.

This clonotype has just a few counts. The J gene is TRBJ1-1, the V gene TRBV19; D uncertain. This CDR3 has 14 amino acids. Germline CDR1 LNHDA, CDR2 SQIVND (reference sequence). V gave up 7 bases and J gave up 0 bases, with 12 bases separating them. CDR3 coding DNA: TGTGCCAGTAAGGCAGATTTACTGAACACTGAAGCTTTCTTT. The encoded protein is CASKADLLNTEAFF.

This clonotype was picked up many times. The chain combines TRBV7-2 with TRBJ1-2; D possibly corresponds to TRBD1 (6 bases). There are 14 residues in the CDR3. V was trimmed by 5 bases and J by 7 bases, leaving 17 bases between them. In germline, CDR1 is SGHTA, CDR2 FQGNSA. This CDR3 is CASSQYQGPVGYTF. The DNA for the CDR3 is TGTGCCAGCAGCCAATACCAGGGGCCGGTTGGCTACACCTTC.

At least ten counts were recorded for this clonotype. The chain has TRBV14 and TRBJ2-3; TRBD1 agrees at 7 bases. Trimming removed 4 bases from V and 8 bases from J; junction bases left unmatched: 9. In germline, CDR1 is SGHDN, CDR2 FVKESK. The CDR3 spans 14 residues. In DNA, the CDR3 is TGTGCCAGCAGCCCGTTGACAGGGATAGGTACGCAGTATTTT. It yields the protein CASSPLTGIGTQYF.

Ten or more counts support this clonotype. The CDR3 DNA reads TGTGCCAGTTCCACAGGGAGGAACACCGGGGAGCTGTTTTTT. Its translation: CASSTGRNTGELFF. The rearrangement uses TRBV7-8 and TRBJ2-2; D perhaps matches TRBD1 (6 bases). The germline CDR1 and CDR2 sequences are SGHVS and FQNEAQ. The V end lost 9 bases, the J end lost 1 base, and 12 bases lay between the germline ends. The CDR3 totals 14 residues.

V gene TRBV12-3 or TRBV12-4 combines with J gene TRBJ2-5, with D possibly TRBD2 on 5 matching bases. The CDR3 has 15 residues. Trimming removed 5 bases from V and 2 bases from J, with 15 bases in between. DNA for the CDR3: TGTGCCAGCAGTGCCGGTCGGGAAGGACAAGAGACCCAGTACTTC. Translation: CASSAGREGQETQYF.